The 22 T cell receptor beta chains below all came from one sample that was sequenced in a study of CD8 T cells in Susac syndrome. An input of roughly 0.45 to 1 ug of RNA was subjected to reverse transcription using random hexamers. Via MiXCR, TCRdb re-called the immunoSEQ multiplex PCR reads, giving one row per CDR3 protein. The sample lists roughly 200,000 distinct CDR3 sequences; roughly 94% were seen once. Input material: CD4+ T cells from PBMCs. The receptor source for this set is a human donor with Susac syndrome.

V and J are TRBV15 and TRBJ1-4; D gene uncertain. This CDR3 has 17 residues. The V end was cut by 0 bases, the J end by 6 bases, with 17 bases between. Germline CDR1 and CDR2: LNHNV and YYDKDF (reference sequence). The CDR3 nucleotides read TGTGCCACCAGCAGAGAACGGAAGGCCAGCTCCTATGAAAAACTGTTTTTT. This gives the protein CATSRERKASSYEKLFF.

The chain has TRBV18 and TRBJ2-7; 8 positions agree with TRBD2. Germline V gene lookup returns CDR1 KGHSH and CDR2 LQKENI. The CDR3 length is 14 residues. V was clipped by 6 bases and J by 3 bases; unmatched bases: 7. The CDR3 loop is CASSPSGGGYEQYF. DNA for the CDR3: TGTGCCAGCTCCCCCTCGGGAGGGGGCTACGAGCAGTACTTC.

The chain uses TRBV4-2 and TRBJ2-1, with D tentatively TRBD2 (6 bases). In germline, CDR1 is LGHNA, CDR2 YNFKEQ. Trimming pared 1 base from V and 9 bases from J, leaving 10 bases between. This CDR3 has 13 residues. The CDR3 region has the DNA TGTGCCAGCAGCCAAGTCGGGGGTCTTGAGCAGTTCTTC. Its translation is CASSQVGGLEQFF.

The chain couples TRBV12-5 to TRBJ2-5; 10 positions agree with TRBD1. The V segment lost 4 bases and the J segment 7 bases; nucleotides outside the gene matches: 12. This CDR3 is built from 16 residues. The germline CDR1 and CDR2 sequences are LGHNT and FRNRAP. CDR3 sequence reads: CASGSPTGGDTWTQYF. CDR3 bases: TGTGCTAGTGGTTCCCCGACAGGGGGCGATACTTGGACCCAGTACTTC.

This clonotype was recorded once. The CDR3: CASSPGTSNYGYTF. The DNA of the CDR3 is TGTGCCAGCTCACCTGGGACTTCTAACTATGGCTACACCTTC. The V gene is TRBV18, the J gene TRBJ1-2, with D possibly matching TRBD1 (5 bases). The V end was cut by 3 bases, the J end by 0 bases, with 8 bases between. This CDR3 region has 14 residues. Germline CDR1 KGHSH, CDR2 LQKENI.

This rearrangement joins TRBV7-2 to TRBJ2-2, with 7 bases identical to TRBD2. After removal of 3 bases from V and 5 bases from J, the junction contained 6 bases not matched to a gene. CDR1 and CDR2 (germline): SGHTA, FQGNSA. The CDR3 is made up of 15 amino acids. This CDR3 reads CASSFSGLATGELFF. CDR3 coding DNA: TGTGCCAGCAGCTTTAGCGGGCTGGCGACCGGGGAGCTGTTTTTT.

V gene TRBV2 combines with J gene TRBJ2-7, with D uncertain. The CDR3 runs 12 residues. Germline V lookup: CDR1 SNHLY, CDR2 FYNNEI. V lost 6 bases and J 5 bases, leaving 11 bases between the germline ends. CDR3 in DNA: TGTGCCAGCAGAGCAGACTTCGACGAGCAGTACTTC. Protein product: CASRADFDEQYF.

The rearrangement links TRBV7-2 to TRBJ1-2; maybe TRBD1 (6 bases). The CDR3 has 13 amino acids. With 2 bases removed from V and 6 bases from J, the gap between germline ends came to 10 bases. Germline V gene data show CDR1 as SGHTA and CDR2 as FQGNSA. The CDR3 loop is CASSLQGMNGYTF. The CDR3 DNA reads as TGTGCCAGCAGCTTACAGGGGATGAATGGCTACACCTTC.

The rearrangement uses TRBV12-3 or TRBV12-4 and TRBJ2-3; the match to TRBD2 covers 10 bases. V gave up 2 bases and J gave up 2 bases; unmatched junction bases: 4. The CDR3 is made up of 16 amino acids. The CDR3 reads CASSLTSGDITDTQYF. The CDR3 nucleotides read TGTGCCAGCAGTTTAACTAGCGGGGATATCACAGATACGCAGTATTTT.

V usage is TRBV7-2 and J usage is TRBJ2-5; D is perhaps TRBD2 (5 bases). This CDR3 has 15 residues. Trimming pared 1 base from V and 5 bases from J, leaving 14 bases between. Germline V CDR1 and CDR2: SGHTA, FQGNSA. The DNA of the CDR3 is TGTGCCAGCAGCTTAGTGGCAGCGGTTGGGGAGACCCAGTACTTC. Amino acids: CASSLVAAVGETQYF.

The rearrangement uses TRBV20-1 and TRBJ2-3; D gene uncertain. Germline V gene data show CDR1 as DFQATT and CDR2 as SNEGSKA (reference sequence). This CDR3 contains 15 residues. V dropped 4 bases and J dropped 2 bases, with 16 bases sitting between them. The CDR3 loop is CSAIGSPVDTDTQYF. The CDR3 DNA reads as TGCAGTGCTATAGGTAGTCCCGTCGACACAGATACGCAGTATTTT.

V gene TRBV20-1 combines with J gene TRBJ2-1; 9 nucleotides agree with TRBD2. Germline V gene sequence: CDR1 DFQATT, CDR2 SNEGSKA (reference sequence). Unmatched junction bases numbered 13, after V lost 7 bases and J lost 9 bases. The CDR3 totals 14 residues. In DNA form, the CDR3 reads TGCAGTGTTATGACTCCTAGCGGGAAGGTTGAGCAGTTCTTC. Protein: CSVMTPSGKVEQFF.

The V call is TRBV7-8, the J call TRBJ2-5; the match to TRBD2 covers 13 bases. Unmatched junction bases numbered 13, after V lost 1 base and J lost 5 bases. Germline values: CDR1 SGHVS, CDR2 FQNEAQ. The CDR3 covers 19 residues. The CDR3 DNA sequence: TGTGCCAGCAGCTTAGTAAAGGGATGGACTAGCGGGAGAATGGAGACCCAGTACTTC. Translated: CASSLVKGWTSGRMETQYF.

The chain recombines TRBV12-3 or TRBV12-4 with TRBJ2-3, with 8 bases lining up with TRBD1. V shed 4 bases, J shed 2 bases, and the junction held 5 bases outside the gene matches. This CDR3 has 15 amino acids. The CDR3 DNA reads TGTGCCAGCAGTTCGCGGACAGGGACCACAGATACGCAGTATTTT. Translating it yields CASSSRTGTTDTQYF.

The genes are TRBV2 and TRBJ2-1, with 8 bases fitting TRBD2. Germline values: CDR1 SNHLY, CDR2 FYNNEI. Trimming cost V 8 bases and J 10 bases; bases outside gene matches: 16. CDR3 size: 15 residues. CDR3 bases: TGTGCCAGCGTCGAGGCAGAGCGGGAGCTGAAAGAGCAGTTCTTC. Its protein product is CASVEAERELKEQFF.

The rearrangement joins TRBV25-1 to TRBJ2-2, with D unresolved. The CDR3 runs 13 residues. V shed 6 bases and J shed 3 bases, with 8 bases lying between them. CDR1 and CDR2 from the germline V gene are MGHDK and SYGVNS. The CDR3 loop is CASRQTDTGELFF. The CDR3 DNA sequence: TGTGCCAGCAGACAAACAGACACCGGGGAGCTGTTTTTT.

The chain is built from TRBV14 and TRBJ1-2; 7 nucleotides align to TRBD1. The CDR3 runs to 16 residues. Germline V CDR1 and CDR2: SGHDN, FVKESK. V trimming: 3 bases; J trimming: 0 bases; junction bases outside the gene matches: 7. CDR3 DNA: TGTGCCAGCAGCCAGAATAGACAGGGAGCTAACTATGGCTACACCTTC. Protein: CASSQNRQGANYGYTF.

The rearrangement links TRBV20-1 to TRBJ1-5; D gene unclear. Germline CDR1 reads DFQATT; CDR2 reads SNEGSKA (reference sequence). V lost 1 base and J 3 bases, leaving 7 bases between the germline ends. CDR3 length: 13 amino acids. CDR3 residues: CSARGTDNQPQHF. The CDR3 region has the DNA TGCAGTGCTAGAGGGACGGACAATCAGCCCCAGCATTTT.

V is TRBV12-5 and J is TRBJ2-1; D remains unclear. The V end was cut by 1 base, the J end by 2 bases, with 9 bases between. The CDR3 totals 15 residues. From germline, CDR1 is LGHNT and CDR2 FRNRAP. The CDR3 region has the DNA TGTGCTAGTGGTTTGGATGCGCGTACCTACAATGAGCAGTTCTTC. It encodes CASGLDARTYNEQFF.

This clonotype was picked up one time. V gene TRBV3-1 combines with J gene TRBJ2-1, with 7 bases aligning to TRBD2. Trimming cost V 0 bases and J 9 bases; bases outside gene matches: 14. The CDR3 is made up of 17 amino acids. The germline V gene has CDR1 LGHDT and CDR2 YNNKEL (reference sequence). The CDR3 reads CASSQDPGRAGFFEQFF. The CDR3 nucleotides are TGTGCCAGCAGCCAAGATCCAGGGAGGGCCGGTTTCTTTGAGCAGTTCTTC.

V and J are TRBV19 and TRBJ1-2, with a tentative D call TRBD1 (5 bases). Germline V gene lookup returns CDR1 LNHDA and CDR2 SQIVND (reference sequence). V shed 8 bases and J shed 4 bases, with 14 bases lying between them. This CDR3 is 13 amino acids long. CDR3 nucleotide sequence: TGTGCCAGTTATAGACAGCGACCCTATGGCTACACCTTC. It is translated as CASYRQRPYGYTF.

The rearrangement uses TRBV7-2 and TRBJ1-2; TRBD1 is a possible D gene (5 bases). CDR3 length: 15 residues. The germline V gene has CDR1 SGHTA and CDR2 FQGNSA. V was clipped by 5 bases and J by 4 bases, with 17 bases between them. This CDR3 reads CASSVSGGPGYGYTF. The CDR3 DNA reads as TGTGCCAGCAGCGTATCCGGGGGACCGGGCTATGGCTACACCTTC.